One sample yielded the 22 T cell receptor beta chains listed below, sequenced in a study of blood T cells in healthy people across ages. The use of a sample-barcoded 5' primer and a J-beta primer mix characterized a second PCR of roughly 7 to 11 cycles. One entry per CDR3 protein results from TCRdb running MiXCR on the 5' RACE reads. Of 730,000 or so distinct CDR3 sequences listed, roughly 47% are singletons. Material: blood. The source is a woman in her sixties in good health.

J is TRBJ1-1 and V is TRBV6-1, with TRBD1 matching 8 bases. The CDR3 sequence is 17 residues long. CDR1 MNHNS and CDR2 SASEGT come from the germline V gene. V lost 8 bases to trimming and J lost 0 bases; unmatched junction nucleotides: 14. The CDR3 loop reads CASQGGQAFYMNTEAFF. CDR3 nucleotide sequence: TGTGCCAGCCAAGGGGGACAGGCTTTTTACATGAACACTGAAGCTTTCTTT.

The CDR3 region is CASTLTGPVERDTQYF. CDR3 nucleotides: TGTGCCAGCACCCTTACAGGGCCGGTCGAGAGGGATACGCAGTATTTT. The V call is TRBV2, the J call TRBJ2-3; D may be TRBD1 (6 bases). V lost 7 bases and J lost 6, with 23 bases in between. Germline lookup yields CDR1 SNHLY and CDR2 FYNNEI. CDR3 length equals 16 residues.

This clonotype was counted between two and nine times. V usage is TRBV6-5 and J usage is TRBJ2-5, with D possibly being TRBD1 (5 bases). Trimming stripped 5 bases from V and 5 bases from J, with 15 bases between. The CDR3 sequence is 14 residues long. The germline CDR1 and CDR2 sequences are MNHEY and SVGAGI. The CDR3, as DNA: TGTGCCAGCAGTCCCGGACACACAAGTGAGACCCAGTACTTC. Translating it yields CASSPGHTSETQYF.

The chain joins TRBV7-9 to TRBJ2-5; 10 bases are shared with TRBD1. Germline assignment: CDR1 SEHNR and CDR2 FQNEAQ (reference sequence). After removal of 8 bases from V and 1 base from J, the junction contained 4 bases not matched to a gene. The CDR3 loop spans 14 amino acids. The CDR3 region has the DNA TGTGCCAGCGGGAGGACAGGGGGCCAAGAGACCCAGTACTTC. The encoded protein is CASGRTGGQETQYF.

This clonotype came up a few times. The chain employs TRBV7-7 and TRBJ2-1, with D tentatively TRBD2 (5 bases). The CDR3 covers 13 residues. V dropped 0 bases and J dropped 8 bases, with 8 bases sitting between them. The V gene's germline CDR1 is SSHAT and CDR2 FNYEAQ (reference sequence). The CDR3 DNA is TGTGCCAGCAGCTTAGCGGCGGGCGATGAGCAGTTCTTC. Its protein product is CASSLAAGDEQFF. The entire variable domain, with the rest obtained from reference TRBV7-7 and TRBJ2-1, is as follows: GAGVSQSPRYKVTKRGQDVTLRCDPISSHATLYWYQQALGQGPEFLTYFNYEAQPDKSGLPSDRFSAERPEGSISTLTIQRTEQRDSAMYRCASSLAAGDEQFFGPGTRLTVL.

DNA of the CDR3: TGTGCCAGCAGTTCTCCAGATAATGGGGAGACCCAGTACTTC. It encodes CASSSPDNGETQYF. The rearrangement joins TRBV27 to TRBJ2-5; D unresolved. The CDR3 consists of 14 residues. In germline, CDR1 is MNHEY, CDR2 SMNVEV (reference sequence). Trimming took 4 bases from V and 5 from J, leaving 14 bases between them.

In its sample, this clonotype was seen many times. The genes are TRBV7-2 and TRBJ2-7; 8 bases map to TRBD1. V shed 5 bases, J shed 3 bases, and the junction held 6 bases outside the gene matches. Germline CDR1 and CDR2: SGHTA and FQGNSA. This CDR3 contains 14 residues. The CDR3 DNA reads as TGTGCCAGCAGCCTCAAGACAGGGGACTACGAGCAGTACTTC. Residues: CASSLKTGDYEQYF.

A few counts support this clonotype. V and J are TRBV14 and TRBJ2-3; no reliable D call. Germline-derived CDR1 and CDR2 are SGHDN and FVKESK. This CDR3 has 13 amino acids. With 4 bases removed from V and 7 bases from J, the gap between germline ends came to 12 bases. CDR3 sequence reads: CASSLLEENTQYF. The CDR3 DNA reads TGTGCCAGCAGCCTCCTAGAGGAGAATACGCAGTATTTT.

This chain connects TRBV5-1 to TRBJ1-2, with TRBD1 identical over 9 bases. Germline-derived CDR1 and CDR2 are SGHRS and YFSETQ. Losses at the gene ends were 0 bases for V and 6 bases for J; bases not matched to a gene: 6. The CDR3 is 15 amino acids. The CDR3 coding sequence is TGCGCCAGCAGCTTGGACACCGGGACAGGGCATGGCTACACCTTC. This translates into CASSLDTGTGHGYTF.

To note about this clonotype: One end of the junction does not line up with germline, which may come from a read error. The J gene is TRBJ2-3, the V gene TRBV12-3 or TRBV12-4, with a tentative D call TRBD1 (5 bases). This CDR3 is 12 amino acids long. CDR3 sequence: CTSSLMTDAQYF. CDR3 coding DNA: TGTACCAGCAGTTTAATGACAGATGCGCAGTATTTT.

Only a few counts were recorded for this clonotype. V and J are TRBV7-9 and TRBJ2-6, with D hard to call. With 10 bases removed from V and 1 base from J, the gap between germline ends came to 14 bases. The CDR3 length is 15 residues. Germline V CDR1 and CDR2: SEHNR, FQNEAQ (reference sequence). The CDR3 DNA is TGTGCCAACCGGGCGGAGTCTTCTGGGGCCAACGTCCTGACTTTC. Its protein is CANRAESSGANVLTF.

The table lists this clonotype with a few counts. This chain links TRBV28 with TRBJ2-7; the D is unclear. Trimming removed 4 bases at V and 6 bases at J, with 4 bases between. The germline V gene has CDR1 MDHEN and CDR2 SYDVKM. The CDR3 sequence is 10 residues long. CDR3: CASSSGEQYF. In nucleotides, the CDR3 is TGTGCCAGCAGTTCCGGCGAGCAGTACTTC.

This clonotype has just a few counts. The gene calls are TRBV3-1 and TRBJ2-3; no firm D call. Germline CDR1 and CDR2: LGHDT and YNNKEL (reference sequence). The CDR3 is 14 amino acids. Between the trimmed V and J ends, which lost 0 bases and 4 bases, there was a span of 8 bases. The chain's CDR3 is CASSQDWSSDTQYF. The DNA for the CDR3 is TGTGCCAGCAGCCAAGATTGGTCCTCAGATACGCAGTATTTT.

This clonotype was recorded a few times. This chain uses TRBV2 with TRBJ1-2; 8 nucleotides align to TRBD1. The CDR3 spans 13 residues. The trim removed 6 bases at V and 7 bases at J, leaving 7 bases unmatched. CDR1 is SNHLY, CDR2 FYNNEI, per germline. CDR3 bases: TGTGCCAGCAGGAAGACAGGGGACGGTGGCTACACCTTC. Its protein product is CASRKTGDGGYTF.

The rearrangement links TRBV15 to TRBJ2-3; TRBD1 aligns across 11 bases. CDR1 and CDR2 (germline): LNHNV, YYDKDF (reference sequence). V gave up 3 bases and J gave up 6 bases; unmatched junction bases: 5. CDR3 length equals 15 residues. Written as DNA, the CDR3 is TGTGCCACCAGCAGTAGGACAGGGGGCCTGGATACGCAGTATTTT. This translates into CATSSRTGGLDTQYF.

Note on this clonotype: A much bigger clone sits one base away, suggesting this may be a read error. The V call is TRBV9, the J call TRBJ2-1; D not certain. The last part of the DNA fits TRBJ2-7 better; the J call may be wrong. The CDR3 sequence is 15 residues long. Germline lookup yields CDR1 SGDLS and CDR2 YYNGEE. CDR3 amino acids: CASSVDGPNYNEQYF. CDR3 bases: TGTGCCAGCAGCGTAGACGGGCCTAACTACAATGAGCAGTACTTC.

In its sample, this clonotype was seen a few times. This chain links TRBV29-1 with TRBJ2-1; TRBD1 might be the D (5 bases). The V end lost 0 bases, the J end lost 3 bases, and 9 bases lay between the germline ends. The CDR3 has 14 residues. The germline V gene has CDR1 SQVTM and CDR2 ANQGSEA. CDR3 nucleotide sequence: TGCAGCGTTGAAGATCCAGGGAACTACAATGAGCAGTTCTTC. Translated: CSVEDPGNYNEQFF.

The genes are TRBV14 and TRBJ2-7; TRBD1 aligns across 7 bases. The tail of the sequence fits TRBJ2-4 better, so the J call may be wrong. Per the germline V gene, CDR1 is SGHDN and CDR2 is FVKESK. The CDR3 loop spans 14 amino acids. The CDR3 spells CASSRGGSADIQYF. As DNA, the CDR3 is TGTGCCAGCAGCCGAGGGGGCTCCGCGGACATTCAGTACTTC.

The CDR3 DNA sequence: TGTGCCATCAGTGAGGCGGGAGGAATGAGTGAAAAACTGTTTTTT. Its protein is CAISEAGGMSEKLFF. V gene TRBV10-3 combines with J gene TRBJ1-4; D gene uncertain. V was shortened by 2 bases and J by 7 bases, with 14 bases between the two germline ends. Germline V gene data show CDR1 as ENHRY and CDR2 as SYGVKD. The CDR3 extends over 15 amino acids.

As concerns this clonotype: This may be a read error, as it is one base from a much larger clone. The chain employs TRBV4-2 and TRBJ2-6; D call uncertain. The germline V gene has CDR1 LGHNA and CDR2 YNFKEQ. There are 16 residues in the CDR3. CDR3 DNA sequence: TGTGCCAGCAGCCAAGATCGGCTGGCTGGGACCAACGTCCTGACTTTC. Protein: CASSQDRLAGTNVLTF.

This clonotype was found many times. The CDR3 DNA follows: TGCAGCGTTGATTTCTCTGCGGGGGCCTACAATGAGCAGTTCTTC. This codes for CSVDFSAGAYNEQFF. The genes are TRBV29-1 and TRBJ2-1; 7 bases map to TRBD2. Germline V lookup: CDR1 SQVTM, CDR2 ANQGSEA. The CDR3 is 15 residues long. V dropped 3 bases and J dropped 2; count of bases not matched to a gene: 7.

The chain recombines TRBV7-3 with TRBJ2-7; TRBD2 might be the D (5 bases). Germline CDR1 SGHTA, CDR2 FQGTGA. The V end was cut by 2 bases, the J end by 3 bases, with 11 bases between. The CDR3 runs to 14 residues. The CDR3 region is CASSLGGFGYEQYF. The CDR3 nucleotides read TGTGCCAGCAGCTTAGGCGGGTTTGGCTACGAGCAGTACTTC.